This TCR beta chain was recovered during a study of T cell repertoires in cytomegalovirus infection. General study points: Summed frequency of public TCR beta families distinguished CMV carriers with the relevant HLA.

V lost 6 bases and J lost 7; bases outside the gene matches: 9. Germline V CDR1 and CDR2: MNHEY, SMNVEV (reference sequence). The length of the CDR3 is 14 residues. Notes on this clonotype: Antigen specificity is unknown.

TCRdb fed the reads into MiXCR, producing one record per CDR3 protein. The sample records 550,000 to 700,000 distinct CDR3 sequences, under 45% being singletons. The sample was cultured PBMCs, taken from culture after CMV antigen stimulation. V usage is TRBV27 and J usage is TRBJ1-5; TRBD1 agrees at 7 bases. This TCR was sampled from a human donor in good health (CMV status not recorded). Some clones in this sample may be carry-over from other donors' samples. DNA for the CDR3: TGTGCCAGCAGACGACAGGGAGGACGACAGCCCCAGCATTTT. Translated: CASRRQGGRQPQHF.